The clone carrying this T cell receptor (beta chain) was seen only a few times. Its specificity is not known. The data were taken from a study of T-cell reconstitution after alpha-beta-depleted transplantation in children. Trimming cost V 4 bases and J 5 bases, with 12 bases left between them. The germline gives CDR1 SGHRS, CDR2 YFSETQ. This CDR3 is built from 13 residues. Molecular barcoding with unique molecular identifiers was used for the TCRbeta library. TCRdb reanalysed the PCR reads using MiXCR and keeps one entry per CDR3 protein. Altogether about a million distinct CDR3 sequences are present, roughly 29% being singletons, with the ten largest covering about 28%. Findings of the study overall: Some patients showed high day-60 TCRbeta diversity, which derived from surviving recipient T cells and thymic progenitors. About two months after transplant, alpha-beta T cells reportedly came from several hundred expanded graft clones.

The source of this sequence is a boy younger than two who had a stem cell transplant for SCID, so the T cells may come from the graft donor. The V call is TRBV5-1, the J call TRBJ2-5; D could derive from TRBD1 or TRBD2 (5 bases each). Source: PBMCs, mostly from graft donor cells, taken 360 days after TCRalphabeta/CD19-depleted stem cell transplant. In DNA, the CDR3 is TGCGCCAGCAGCGAGGGGATTGGGGAGACCCAGTACTTC. Translated, it gives CASSEGIGETQYF.